Each of the 29 T cell receptor beta chains below was sequenced from the same sample in a study of blood T cell repertoires in COVID-19. The table came from immunoSEQ multiplex PCR; TCRdb's copy has only in-frame clones and leaves some out. The sample lists 300,000 or so clones, about 90% occurring once. Sequencing was carried out using PBMCs or T cells enriched from blood (not recorded which). The receptors come from a woman in her 50s who had been exposed to COVID-19.

The V gene is TRBV18, the J gene TRBJ1-1, with D tentatively TRBD1 (5 bases). The ends were cut back, 2 bases at V and 3 bases at J, with 7 bases in the middle. Germline loops: CDR1 KGHSH, CDR2 LQKENI. CDR3 length: 13 amino acids. The CDR3 nucleotides read TGTGCCAGCTCACCAGGGGCGGACACTGAAGCTTTCTTT. Its protein product is CASSPGADTEAFF. Full variable domain (remainder filled in from reference TRBV18 and TRBJ1-1): NAGVMQNPRHLVRRRGQEARLRCSPMKGHSHVYWYRQLPEEGLKFMVYLQKENIIDESGMPKERFSAEFPKEGPSILRIQQVVRGDSAAYFCASSPGADTEAFFGQGTRLTVV.

The V gene is TRBV6-2 or TRBV6-3, the J gene TRBJ2-3; the match to TRBD2 covers 9 bases. The germline CDR1 and CDR2 sequences are MNHEY and SVGEGT. The V and J ends lost 4 bases and 8 bases, in that order; junction bases with no gene match: 4. This CDR3 spans 13 amino acids. The CDR3: CASSLAGAVTQYF. CDR3 nucleotides: TGTGCCAGCAGTTTAGCGGGAGCCGTTACGCAGTATTTT.

This sequence joins TRBV2 and TRBJ1-4; 10 bases agree with TRBD1. This CDR3 comprises 14 residues. Germline CDR1 reads SNHLY; CDR2 reads FYNNEI. V trimming: 5 bases; J trimming: 8 bases; junction bases outside the gene matches: 5. CDR3 amino acids: CASSSRTGGEKLFF. CDR3 sequence (DNA): TGTGCCAGCAGTTCGCGGACAGGGGGAGAAAAACTGTTTTTT.

This sequence joins TRBV9 and TRBJ2-6; D is undetermined. Trimming pared 0 bases from V and 2 bases from J, leaving 6 bases between. The length of the CDR3 is 15 residues. The germline V gene encodes CDR1 SGDLS and CDR2 YYNGEE. As DNA, the CDR3 is TGTGCCAGCAGCGTAGGTTACACTGGGGCCAACGTCCTGACTTTC. It specifies CASSVGYTGANVLTF.

This sequence joins TRBV20-1 and TRBJ1-2; the match to TRBD1 covers 7 bases. Germline CDR1 is DFQATT and CDR2 is SNEGSKA (reference sequence). Unmatched junction bases numbered 9, after V lost 3 bases and J lost 5 bases. This CDR3 comprises 14 residues. DNA of the CDR3: TGCAGTGCTAGTAGGCAGGGGGACTTTTATGGCTACACCTTC. It is translated as CSASRQGDFYGYTF.

The chain couples TRBV19 to TRBJ2-1; tentative D call: TRBD1 (6 bases). V was pared by 5 bases and J by 4 bases, with 15 bases between. The CDR3 covers 15 residues. CDR1 is LNHDA and CDR2 is SQIVND in the germline V gene (reference sequence). CDR3 residues: CASSSRTVTYNEQFF. The DNA of the CDR3 is TGTGCCAGTAGTTCGAGGACAGTAACATACAATGAGCAGTTCTTC. The complete variable domain, with remaining parts taken from reference TRBV19 and TRBJ2-1, reads DGGITQSPKYLFRKEGQNVTLSCEQNLNHDAMYWYRQDPGQGLRLIYYSQIVNDFQKGDIAEGYSVSREKKESFPLTVTSAQKNPTAFYLCASSSRTVTYNEQFFGPGTRLTVL.

The rearrangement joins TRBV28 to TRBJ2-7; D may be TRBD2 (6 bases). With 6 bases removed from V and 3 bases from J, the gap between germline ends came to 15 bases. This CDR3 has 14 residues. The V gene's germline CDR1 is MDHEN and CDR2 SYDVKM. The chain's CDR3 is CASRGSGLLYEQYF. CDR3 sequence (DNA): TGTGCCAGCAGAGGCTCGGGACTTCTCTACGAGCAGTACTTC.

This chain uses TRBV19 with TRBJ1-1; 7 bases fit TRBD1. J lost 0 bases, V lost 3 bases, and 4 bases had no gene match. Germline V gene lookup returns CDR1 LNHDA and CDR2 SQIVND (reference sequence). CDR3 length equals 15 residues. This CDR3 is CASSIPDRVNTEAFF. The CDR3 DNA reads TGTGCCAGTAGTATCCCAGACAGGGTGAACACTGAAGCTTTCTTT.

V is TRBV9 and J is TRBJ2-3; D possibly corresponds to TRBD2 (6 bases). The CDR3 runs 15 residues. Germline CDR1 is SGDLS and CDR2 is YYNGEE. Trimming removed 0 bases at V and 3 bases at J, with 11 bases between. CDR3 amino acids: CASSVEHGGTDTQYF. CDR3 bases: TGTGCCAGCAGCGTAGAGCACGGGGGAACAGATACGCAGTATTTT. The variable domain in full, with the rest retrieved from reference TRBV9 and TRBJ2-3, is DSGVTQTPKHLITATGQRVTLRCSPRSGDLSVYWYQQSLDQGLQFLIQYYNGEERAKGNILERFSAQQFPDLHSELNLSSLELGDSALYFCASSVEHGGTDTQYFGPGTRLTVL.

The gene calls are TRBV28 and TRBJ1-5; D perhaps matches TRBD1 (6 bases). The CDR3 spans 16 residues. CDR1 and CDR2 (germline): MDHEN, SYDVKM. Trimming pared 5 bases from V and 1 base from J, leaving 15 bases between. CDR3 region: CASSPPWQGSNQPQHF. DNA of the CDR3: TGTGCCAGCAGTCCCCCGTGGCAGGGGAGCAATCAGCCCCAGCATTTT.

The chain carries TRBV3-1 (or the pseudogene TRBV3-2) and TRBJ1-1; D call uncertain. With 1 base removed from V and 1 base from J, the gap between germline ends came to 10 bases. The CDR3 consists of 15 residues. Germline CDR1 LGHDT, CDR2 YNNKEL (reference sequence). CDR3 in amino acids: CASSQVPGRNTEAFF. CDR3 bases: TGTGCCAGCAGCCAAGTCCCGGGAAGGAACACTGAAGCTTTCTTT.

The V and J genes are TRBV4-1 and TRBJ2-5, with a weak D call TRBD2 (6 bases). Trimming removed 0 bases from V and 6 bases from J, with 14 bases in between. The CDR3 consists of 15 residues. CDR1 and CDR2 (germline): MGHRA, YSYEKL. Here the CDR3 reads CASSQELMGGQTQYF. CDR3 sequence (DNA): TGCGCCAGCAGCCAAGAGCTTATGGGGGGACAGACCCAGTACTTC.

The chain recombines TRBV30 with TRBJ1-2, with no clear D. The CDR3 spans 11 residues. V lost 5 bases and J lost 1, with 5 bases in between. Germline assignment: CDR1 GTSNPN and CDR2 SVGIG (reference sequence). The CDR3 region is CAWSSNYGYTF. CDR3 in DNA: TGTGCCTGGTCGAGTAACTATGGCTACACCTTC.

This chain connects TRBV7-9 to TRBJ2-5; D may be TRBD2 (5 bases). CDR1 and CDR2 from the germline V gene are SEHNR and FQNEAQ (reference sequence). This CDR3 spans 14 amino acids. V lost 3 bases and J 4 bases, leaving 12 bases between the germline ends. CDR3 region: CASSLGPEGETQYF. The CDR3 DNA is TGTGCCAGCAGCTTGGGCCCCGAGGGAGAGACCCAGTACTTC.

This sequence joins TRBV3-1 (or the pseudogene TRBV3-2) and TRBJ2-3, with D perhaps matching TRBD2 (5 bases). Trimming took off 4 bases at V and 2 bases at J, with 10 bases between the two ends. CDR1 is LGHDT and CDR2 is YNNKEL in the germline V gene (reference sequence). This CDR3 has 14 amino acids. CDR3 in amino acids: CASSREQITDTQYF. The CDR3 region has the DNA TGTGCCAGCAGCCGGGAGCAGATCACAGATACGCAGTATTTT.

V is TRBV3-1 (or the pseudogene TRBV3-2) and J is TRBJ1-2, with 11 bases fitting TRBD1. CDR1 and CDR2 from the germline V gene are LGHDT and YNNKEL (reference sequence). This CDR3 spans 13 amino acids. V shed 5 bases, J shed 8 bases, and the junction held 4 bases outside the gene matches. The CDR3 reads CASSEGQGVGYTF. The DNA for the CDR3 is TGTGCCAGCAGCGAGGGACAGGGGGTGGGCTACACCTTC.

J is TRBJ1-2 and V is TRBV3-1 (or the pseudogene TRBV3-2); D is perhaps TRBD1 (5 bases). The V gene's germline CDR1 is LGHDT and CDR2 YNNKEL (reference sequence). Deletions cut 4 bases from V and 8 bases from J, with 14 bases between. The CDR3 is 13 residues long. In DNA, the CDR3 is TGTGCCAGCAGCCTCCGGGGGACGGAGGGCTACACCTTC. As protein: CASSLRGTEGYTF.

This chain uses TRBV5-1 with TRBJ1-5; D might be TRBD1 (5 bases). Per germline, CDR1 SGHRS and CDR2 YFSETQ. The CDR3 length is 13 residues. Trimming cost V 0 bases and J 4 bases, with 5 bases left between them. CDR3 DNA: TGCGCCAGCAGCTTGGCAGGGAATCAGCCCCAGCATTTT. This codes for CASSLAGNQPQHF.

This clone was counted once. The chain employs TRBV5-6 and TRBJ2-2; D is perhaps TRBD1 (6 bases). The CDR3 length is 16 residues. V was pared by 6 bases and J by 2 bases, with 17 bases between. The germline V gene encodes CDR1 SGHDT and CDR2 YYEEEE. The CDR3 DNA is TGTGCCAGCATCATTGGGCGGACAGACAACACCGGGGAGCTGTTTTTT. Translated: CASIIGRTDNTGELFF.

The chain recombines TRBV25-1 with TRBJ1-6; D ambiguous. V was shortened by 1 base and J by 0 bases, with 7 bases between the two germline ends. The CDR3 consists of 16 residues. Per germline, CDR1 MGHDK and CDR2 SYGVNS. In DNA, the CDR3 is TGTGCCAGCAGTGAATTTGGTAGCTCCTATAATTCACCCCTCCACTTT. Translated: CASSEFGSSYNSPLHF.

This chain joins TRBV28 and TRBJ1-6; 8 bases line up with TRBD1. CDR1 is MDHEN, CDR2 SYDVKM, per germline. The CDR3 is 19 residues long. V lost 6 bases, J lost 5 bases, and 18 bases stayed unmatched. CDR3 amino acids: CASRKGRAHGQGDNSPLHF. The CDR3 DNA reads TGTGCCAGCAGGAAGGGCAGGGCCCACGGACAGGGTGATAATTCACCCCTCCACTTT.

In this sample, this clone turned up once. This chain connects TRBV6-4 to TRBJ2-2, with TRBD1 matching 9 bases. CDR1 is MRHNA and CDR2 is SNTAGT in the germline V gene. J was trimmed by 4 bases and V by 8 bases; bases with no gene match: 2. The CDR3 spans 13 residues. DNA for the CDR3: TGTGCCAGCGGGACAGGGAGCACCGGGGAGCTGTTTTTT. It specifies CASGTGSTGELFF.

The J gene is TRBJ1-5, the V gene TRBV6-5; no clear D gene. V lost 2 bases, J lost 5 bases, and 7 bases lay in between. The germline gives CDR1 MNHEY, CDR2 SVGAGI. The length of the CDR3 is 13 residues. The CDR3 bases are TGTGCCAGCAGTTACGCCCGGGATCAGCCCCAGCATTTT. This translates into CASSYARDQPQHF.

This sequence joins TRBV5-4 and TRBJ2-3; D ambiguous. Per germline, CDR1 SGHNT and CDR2 YYREEE (reference sequence). Trimming shortened V by 0 bases and J by 0 bases, and 8 bases separated the two germline ends. The CDR3 runs to 15 residues. The CDR3 spells CASSLVVTSTDTQYF. The DNA for the CDR3 is TGTGCCAGCAGCTTGGTGGTCACTAGCACAGATACGCAGTATTTT. Using reference TRBV5-4 and TRBJ2-3 for the parts outside the CDR3, the full variable domain is ETGVTQSPTHLIKTRGQQVTLRCSSQSGHNTVSWYQQALGQGPQFIFQYYREEENGRGNFPPRFSGLQFPNYSSELNVNALELDDSALYLCASSLVVTSTDTQYFGPGTRLTVL.

The V call is TRBV4-2, the J call TRBJ1-5; D unresolved. This CDR3 has 13 residues. The V end lost 0 bases, the J end lost 4 bases, and 4 bases lay between the germline ends. Germline-derived CDR1 and CDR2 are LGHNA and YNFKEQ. The CDR3 loop is CASSQERNQPQHF. DNA of the CDR3: TGTGCCAGCAGCCAAGAGCGGAATCAGCCCCAGCATTTT.

J is TRBJ2-2 and V is TRBV5-5, with D unresolved. There are 13 residues in the CDR3. From germline, CDR1 is SGHKS and CDR2 YYEKEE (reference sequence). The ends were cut back, 1 base at V and 5 bases at J, with 6 bases in the middle. Here the CDR3 reads CASSLIETGELFF. In DNA form, the CDR3 reads TGTGCCAGCAGCTTGATAGAAACCGGGGAGCTGTTTTTT.

V gene TRBV21-1 combines with J gene TRBJ1-4; TRBD1, the table's D call, was not compared with the DNA. TRBV21-1 corresponds to a pseudogene. This CDR3 spans 15 amino acids. DNA of the CDR3: TGTGCCAGCAGCAAAGAAAGGGGAACTAATGAAAAACTGTTTTTT. It yields the protein CASSKERGTNEKLFF.

The genes are TRBV28 and TRBJ1-1, with 10 bases matching TRBD1. Germline V gene lookup returns CDR1 MDHEN and CDR2 SYDVKM. This CDR3 region has 13 residues. The trim removed 4 bases at V and 5 bases at J, leaving 1 base unmatched. The CDR3 sequence: CASSSGQGTEAFF. CDR3 DNA sequence: TGTGCCAGCAGTTCGGGACAGGGGACTGAAGCTTTCTTT.

The rearrangement joins TRBV7-8 to TRBJ1-6; a possible D gene is TRBD1 (6 bases). Trimming stripped 5 bases from V and 6 bases from J, with 17 bases between. Germline CDR1 SGHVS, CDR2 FQNEAQ. CDR3 size: 16 residues. The CDR3 nucleotides are TGTGCCAGCAGCAAACCAACAGGGACCACTAATTCACCCCTCCACTTT. Protein product: CASSKPTGTTNSPLHF.